The 3 T cell receptor beta chains listed next were all sequenced from one sample in a study of blood T cell repertoires in COVID-19. The method was immunoSEQ multiplex PCR; TCRdb's version includes in-frame clones alone and lacks a portion of them. Of a few hundred thousand clones in the sample, about 85% are singletons; the top ten hold 3% to 3.5%. Source material: peripheral blood. Every receptor here comes from a young man with active or convalescent COVID-19.

The chain couples TRBV18 to TRBJ2-4, with D possibly being TRBD1 (6 bases). CDR1 and CDR2 (germline): KGHSH, LQKENI. CDR3 length: 17 residues. The V end lost 4 bases, the J end lost 7 bases, and 23 bases lay between the germline ends. CDR3 region: CASSHGKSGWGLNIQYF. The CDR3 nucleotides are TGTGCCAGCTCACACGGAAAGTCGGGCTGGGGGCTGAACATTCAGTACTTC. The full variable domain, its missing parts supplied by reference TRBV18 and TRBJ2-4, is NAGVMQNPRHLVRRRGQEARLRCSPMKGHSHVYWYRQLPEEGLKFMVYLQKENIIDESGMPKERFSAEFPKEGPSILRIQQVVRGDSAAYFCASSHGKSGWGLNIQYFGAGTRLSVL.

The chain employs TRBV10-3 and TRBJ2-3; D perhaps matches TRBD1 (6 bases). Trimming took off 4 bases at V and 4 bases at J, with 12 bases between the two ends. The CDR3 extends over 14 amino acids. Per the germline V gene, CDR1 is ENHRY and CDR2 is SYGVKD. The CDR3 spells CAISAGDGPDTQYF. For the CDR3, the DNA is TGTGCCATCAGTGCAGGGGACGGTCCAGATACGCAGTATTTT.

The rearrangement joins TRBV9 to TRBJ2-2; 9 nucleotides match TRBD1. This CDR3 spans 16 amino acids. V shed 3 bases, J shed 4 bases, and the junction held 7 bases outside the gene matches. Germline CDR1 is SGDLS and CDR2 is YYNGEE. Here the CDR3 reads CASSAKGQGFTGELFF. The DNA of the CDR3 is TGTGCCAGCAGCGCCAAGGGACAGGGATTCACCGGGGAGCTGTTTTTT.